The entry that follows covers one T cell receptor beta chain sequence. The data stem from a study of blood T cell repertoires in COVID-19. About the research overall: Some COVID-19 samples were acute and others convalescent; all came from the United States, Italy and Spain.

As handled by the study authors: Amplified reference gene primers provided the basis for estimating nucleated cell counts. Data came from immunoSEQ multiplex PCR; TCRdb stores just in-frame clones and leaves some out. The V and J calls and the clone size are those of that table, but D and trimming were determined from the DNA. This table holds roughly 290,000 clones, around 89% found once. All enrollees were about 18 to 89 years old and from roughly 22 US areas. Categorization into cohorts depended on clinical history that participants reported. The receptor comes from a woman aged 18-30 years with acute COVID-19. Material: PBMCs or T cells enriched from blood (not recorded which).

The CDR3 loop is CASSWRSTPGKTPSSYNSPLHF. The CDR3, as DNA: TGTGCCAGCAGCTGGAGGTCGACGCCAGGTAAAACTCCGAGCTCCTATAATTCACCCCTCCACTTT. V and J are TRBV12-1 and TRBJ1-6. TRBV12-1 is tagged as a pseudogene. The length of the CDR3 is 22 residues.